This TCR beta chain was captured by sequencing in a study of CD8 T cells in ankylosing spondylitis. This CDR3 has 13 amino acids. V was pared by 6 bases and J by 5 bases, with 5 bases of the junction left unmatched. Germline V gene data show CDR1 as MNHNS and CDR2 as SASEGT. TCRdb reprocessed the 5' RACE reads with MiXCR, giving one entry per CDR3 protein. The sample has 250,000 to 300,000 distinct CDR3 sequences, approximately 20% seen once. The chain employs TRBV6-1 and TRBJ2-3; 7 nucleotides line up with TRBD1. The TCR was taken from a male donor with ankylosing spondylitis or in good health (not recorded which). The sequenced sample was blood, either unsorted or a sorted T cell fraction (not recorded which). In nucleotides, the CDR3 is TGTGCCAGCAGACTAGACAGGGTAGATACGCAGTATTTT. Its protein product is CASRLDRVDTQYF.